This T cell receptor (beta chain) was obtained from a study of cytomegalovirus exposure and HLA in healthy donors (dated by TCRdb to about 2017). Regarding the research as a whole: In an earlier analysis of 587 of the donors, about 270 Gb of sequence data and 117 million unique TCR beta sequences from approximately 180 million T cells were reported. Roughly 300 gigabases of sequencing data and around 87 million unique TCR sequences were included in an early release covering 550 to 650 HLA-typed donors. Of the 300 to 500 genotyped donors, 75% to 85% were placed in the genetic ancestry cluster associated with self-reported Caucasian donors. The study aimed to test whether signatures of past pathogen exposure could be identified by cataloging public T cell receptors. The study profiled the T cell repertoires of under 850 subjects by immunosequencing and related them to cytomegalovirus serostatus. A separate validation cohort of about 110 different subjects was used in addition to the 666-subject first cohort. High-throughput TCR immunosequencing, statistical association of individual TCRs with disease status, and machine learning were combined to predict cytomegalovirus infection status. To study patterns of TCR occurrence, a later analysis re-analyzed previously published TCR beta repertoires from just over 650 donors and added high-resolution HLA genotyping. In the later analysis, no new phenotypic data were used to find candidate immune exposures; instead, reliance was placed on TCR beta sequences and their occurrence across donors. In an earlier analysis of over 550 of the donors, high-throughput TCR beta sequencing was used to judge whether each TCR beta V gene segment behaved as functional or pseudogenic. Donor age, sex, ethnicity and CMV serostatus were collected together with the repertoire data. In a later genetic analysis, genome-wide SNP genotypes for about 55% of the roughly 700 donors were used, and that subset was treated as a discovery cohort. Every discovery cohort repertoire had been produced on one sequencing platform. Both class I and class II loci were covered by HLA typing, at four-digit resolution. Typing coverage differed by locus: A, B, C, DRB1 and DQB1 were typed in roughly 629-630 donors, DQA1 in 522, DPA1 in 600 to 610, and DPB1 in 450 to 490. Four or five DR-DQ haplotypes were treated as single units for association and clustering because of strong linkage in the cohort. On average, roughly 240,000 unique TCR beta nucleotide sequences were sequenced per donor among a few hundred genotyped donors of the cohort, with approximately 18% of those sequences being non-productive. What the authors observed across the whole study: Correlated functional status among segregating V segments might be attributable to linkage disequilibrium, but an unknown experimental factor could not be ruled out. Seventeen rarely observed V segments, including chromosome 9 orphons, were excluded from the earlier analysis of about 500 of the donors because counts were too low. Most TCR sequences were observed very rarely across donors, whereas some public TCRs were present in many individuals. A cluster of highly shared sequence variants was judged likely to be a technical artifact of the sequencing pipeline. A later genetic analysis reported fewer N-insertions in productive TCRs among donors in an Asian-associated ancestry cluster than the approximately 670-donor mean. A later analysis associated 16,951 TCR beta sequences with specific HLA alleles at a false discovery rate of 0.05. According to a later analysis, TCR association rates differed among HLA loci, with DRB1 alleles showing the most associated TCRs and HLA-C alleles showing the fewest. CMV serostatus was the only immune exposure information available for the cohort. V-gene and J-gene trimming of TCR beta chains was associated with a missense DCLRE1C variant in a later genetic analysis, and the association was replicated in an independent cohort. In an earlier analysis of more than 450 of the donors, most TCR beta V segments were observed in productive rearrangements about 87% or about 30% of the time, broadly matching IMGT annotations. A total of roughly 160 TCR beta chains were listed by the study as associated with cytomegalovirus. Roughly uniform sequencing depth across donors was assumed in presence/absence analyses, although this assumption may not hold. A later analysis found that HLA-associated TCR beta chains were more clonally expanded and had lower generation probabilities than equally common non-associated chains. According to a later analysis, parvovirus B19, influenza, CMV and Epstein-Barr virus appeared linked to several top co-occurrence clusters. According to a later analysis, most CMV-associated TCR beta chains appeared to be HLA-restricted, and the HLA associations seemed to be driven largely by CMV exposure. Only TCR beta chains were sequenced in this cohort, and the absence of alpha or paired-chain data limited detectable features. HLA typing was unavailable for some donors at each locus, so association tests used only the typed subset. According to the authors, the approach could potentially be generalized to other disease states and immunological phenotypes. Because the 87-base-pair reads could not distinguish some IMGT-functional V segments, including TRBV6-2 and TRBV6-3, those segments were excluded. A further reported finding was that TCR beta sequences accurately predicted the HLA-A and HLA-B alleles for most subjects in the first cohort. In vitro tests confirmed that a few of the cytomegalovirus-associated TCR beta chains recognize cytomegalovirus antigens. Assigning TCR associations to individual alleles was difficult when HLA alleles, especially DR and DQ, strongly co-occurred. In both the original and validation cohorts, the classifier was reported to diagnose cytomegalovirus status with high specificity and sensitivity.

From cysteine to phenylalanine, the CDR3 is 17 amino acids long. This entry keeps only the CDR3 DNA: 51 bases, framed from base 1. CDR1 and CDR2 were assigned from the germline V gene as SGHNT and YENEEA. Trimming takes 5 bases off V and 4 bases off J; junction bases not matched to a gene: 15. The cohort was made up of approximately 670 healthy bone marrow donors. At the time of sampling, every cohort member was nominally healthy, though immune exposures that went unrecorded were likely present. The donor tested CMV seronegative, placing the donor among the 350 to 400 seronegative members of the cohort. Each donor provided a peripheral blood sample, and peripheral blood mononuclear cells were used for TCR beta sequencing. Genomic DNA was extracted from the blood cell samples with the Qiagen DNeasy Blood Extraction Kit. The receptor library was made with the immunoSEQ multiplex PCR assay. For the multiplex PCR, a mixture combining 60 forward primers for TCR Vbeta segments and 13 reverse primers for TCR Jbeta segments was used. A multiplex PCR assay on genomic DNA amplified the CDR3 region of rearranged TCR beta genes. Amplified TCR beta libraries were sequenced as 87-base-pair reads on the Illumina HiSeq System. On the authors' methods: A later analysis counted tens of millions of unique TCR beta chains across the 666 repertoires, and some 11 million of these chains were shared by at least two donors. To remove PCR and sequencing errors, raw reads were error-corrected and collapsed into unique sequences using a nearest-neighbor algorithm that merged closely related sequences. To assign V, D and J gene segments, CDR3 sequences were aligned to IMGT reference sequences. For a sequence to be retained, a match of at least six nucleotides was required to both a V gene segment and a J gene segment. Rearrangements were classified as productive when the CDR3 lacked stop codons and remained in frame with V and J, and all other rearrangements were classified as non-productive. CDR3 was defined according to IMGT convention as the region running from the second conserved V-encoded cysteine to the conserved J-encoded phenylalanine. The earlier analysis of 500 to 600 of the donors excluded sequences that lacked an unambiguous match to a single V gene segment. An earlier analysis of a few hundred of the donors classified V segments as functional when productive rearrangements were above 56.7% and as segregating when the standard deviation between donors was above 5%. A statistical classification framework was built to diagnose cytomegalovirus status from the catalog of TCR beta chain sequences. In a later analysis, V and J genes were assigned by comparing TCR nucleotide sequences against IMGT/GENE-DB human TR gene sequences. Using the TCRdist pipeline, a later analysis assigned CDR3 sequences along with most-parsimonious VDJ recombination scenarios. In a later analysis, each TCR beta chain was defined by its CDR3 amino acid sequence together with its V-gene family, and reads without a unique V-gene family were excluded. As a way to deal with suspected cross-contamination and a sequencing artifact, a later analysis dropped hundreds of nucleotide sequences that were highly shared and had low generation probability. A later analysis calculated a clonal expansion index for each public chain from normalized within-repertoire ranks of inferred template counts. In a later analysis, generation probabilities were computed with a VDJ recombination model fitted to out-of-frame rearrangements, and the resulting probabilities were checked against IGoR. In a later analysis, hypergeometric tests were used to score TCR-TCR, TCR-HLA and TCR-CMV co-occurrence, with a repertoire-size bias correction applied to TCR pairs. A later analysis estimated false discovery rates by permuting HLA or CMV assignments 20 times. A later analysis grouped co-occurring TCRs with DBSCAN, adding TCRdist sequence similarity when clustering within HLA-allele-positive subsets. Repertoires with fewer than 30,000 or more than 120,000 public chains, plus five repertoires with anomalous nucleotide sharing, were excluded from co-occurrence clustering. In its TCRdb copy, this immuneACCESS table keeps in-frame sequences only and misses some clones. Where compared with another copy, unresolved V genes explain less than half of these, and the others have no known cause. V and J calls and clone size are as listed in that table; D and trimming were resolved from the DNA. A total of around 200,000 clones appear in this sample, less than 90% of them only once. In total, the top ten clones hold around 1.5% of the sample.

With respect to this clone: The target of this receptor is not known. No qualities accompany the bases; no much larger clone lies one base away.

Input material: PBMCs. The clonotype was recovered from a man aged 45-65 years in good health and CMV-seronegative. The chain joins TRBV11-3 to TRBJ2-5; the junction holds 8 bases that match TRBD1. The CDR3 region: CASSLGSQGAKIETQYF. The DNA reads TGTGCCAGCAGCCTAGGGTCGCAGGGGGCGAAAATAGAGACCCAGTACTTC.